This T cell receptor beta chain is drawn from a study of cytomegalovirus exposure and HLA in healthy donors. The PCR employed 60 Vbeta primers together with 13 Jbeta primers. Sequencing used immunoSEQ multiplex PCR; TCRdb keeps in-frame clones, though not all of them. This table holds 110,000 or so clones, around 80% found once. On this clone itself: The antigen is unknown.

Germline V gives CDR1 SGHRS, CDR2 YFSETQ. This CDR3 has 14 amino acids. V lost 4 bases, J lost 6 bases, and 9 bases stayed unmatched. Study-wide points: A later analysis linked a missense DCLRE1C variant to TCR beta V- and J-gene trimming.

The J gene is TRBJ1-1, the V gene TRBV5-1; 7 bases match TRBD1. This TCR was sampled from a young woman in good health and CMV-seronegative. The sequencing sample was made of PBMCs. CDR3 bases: TGCGCCAGCAGCCCAGGACAGGAGTACTCTGAAGCTTTCTTT. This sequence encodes CASSPGQEYSEAFF.